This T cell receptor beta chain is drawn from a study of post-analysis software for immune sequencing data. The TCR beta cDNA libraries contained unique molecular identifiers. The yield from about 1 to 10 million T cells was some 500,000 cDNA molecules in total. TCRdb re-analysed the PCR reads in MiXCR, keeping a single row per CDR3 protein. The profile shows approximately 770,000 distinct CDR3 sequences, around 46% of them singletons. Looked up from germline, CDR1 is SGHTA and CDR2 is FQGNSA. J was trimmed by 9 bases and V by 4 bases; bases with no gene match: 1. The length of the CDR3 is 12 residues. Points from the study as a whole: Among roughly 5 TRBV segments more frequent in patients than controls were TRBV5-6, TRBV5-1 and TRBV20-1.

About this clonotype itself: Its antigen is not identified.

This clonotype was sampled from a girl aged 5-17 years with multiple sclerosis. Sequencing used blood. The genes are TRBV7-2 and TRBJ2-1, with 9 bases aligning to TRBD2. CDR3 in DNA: TGTGCCAGCAGCTCAGCGGGAGGTGAGCAGTTCTTC. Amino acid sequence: CASSSAGGEQFF.